Presented here are 17 T cell receptor beta chains from one specimen sequenced in a study of blood T cell repertoires in COVID-19. Sequenced by immunoSEQ multiplex PCR; TCRdb stores in-frame clones only, minus some. The sample lists about 87,000 clones, 80% to 90% occurring once. The sequencing input was peripheral blood. The receptors stem from a woman aged 60-75 years with acute or convalescent COVID-19.

This chain connects TRBV9 to TRBJ1-2; 11 bases agree with TRBD1. The CDR3 sequence is 13 residues long. The germline V gene encodes CDR1 SGDLS and CDR2 YYNGEE. V was pared by 7 bases and J by 8 bases, with 7 bases of the junction left unmatched. The CDR3 loop is CASVRGQGEGYTF. CDR3 nucleotides: TGTGCCAGCGTTAGGGGACAGGGGGAAGGCTACACCTTC.

The table lists this clone with a few counts. V gene TRBV5-1 combines with J gene TRBJ1-1; D not certain. This CDR3 spans 13 amino acids. V was cut by 5 bases and J by 0 bases, with 8 bases left in between. Germline CDR1 SGHRS, CDR2 YFSETQ. CDR3 sequence reads: CASSYTMNTEAFF. The CDR3 nucleotides read TGCGCCAGCAGTTATACAATGAACACTGAAGCTTTCTTT.

This clone is medium-sized within its sample. The chain uses TRBV27 and TRBJ1-2; TRBD1 matches 9 bases. Germline values: CDR1 MNHEY, CDR2 SMNVEV (reference sequence). The CDR3 length is 16 residues. With V trimmed by 4 bases and J by 3 bases, 9 bases remained unmatched. The CDR3 nucleotides read TGTGCCAGCAGTTCAATCCCGGGACAGGGAGACTATGGCTACACCTTC. It specifies CASSSIPGQGDYGYTF.

This clone showed up just a few times. The chain has TRBV28 and TRBJ2-1; 7 bases fit TRBD1. Trimming took 6 bases from V and 8 from J; bases not matched to a gene: 7. Germline assignment: CDR1 MDHEN and CDR2 SYDVKM. This CDR3 comprises 13 residues. CDR3: CASSFNRGDEQFF. The CDR3 region has the DNA TGTGCCAGCAGCTTTAACAGGGGCGATGAGCAGTTCTTC.

This chain links TRBV6-5 with TRBJ2-5; the D gene is possibly TRBD2 (6 bases). Trimming removed 7 bases from V and 4 bases from J, with 16 bases in between. The CDR3 is 14 amino acids. Germline lookup yields CDR1 MNHEY and CDR2 SVGAGI. CDR3 region: CASMRRAGPETQYF. CDR3 sequence (DNA): TGTGCCAGCATGCGGCGGGCGGGGCCAGAGACCCAGTACTTC.

This clone appeared once. The rearrangement joins TRBV24-1 to TRBJ2-2, with 15 positions matching TRBD2. CDR1 is KGHDR and CDR2 is SFDVKD in the germline V gene. This CDR3 spans 17 amino acids. J lost 6 bases, V lost 3 bases, and 4 bases had no gene match. CDR3 amino acids: CATSDLGLAGGAGELFF. The CDR3 coding sequence is TGTGCCACCAGTGATCTCGGACTAGCGGGAGGGGCCGGGGAGCTGTTTTTT.

J is TRBJ1-5 and V is TRBV4-2; 9 positions agree with TRBD1. The CDR3 runs 20 residues. J lost 0 bases, V lost 0 bases, and 12 bases had no gene match. CDR1 and CDR2 from the germline V gene are LGHNA and YNFKEQ. The CDR3 here is CASSQENLGQGWSSNQPQHF. CDR3 coding DNA: TGTGCCAGCAGCCAAGAAAATCTAGGACAGGGGTGGAGTAGCAATCAGCCCCAGCATTTT.

This clone has only a few counts. The chain carries TRBV5-1 and TRBJ1-2; possibly TRBD1 for D (5 bases). V was cut by 4 bases and J by 4 bases, with 14 bases left in between. Germline CDR1 reads SGHRS; CDR2 reads YFSETQ. The CDR3 covers 14 residues. In DNA, the CDR3 is TGCGCCAGCAGCGATGACGGGCAGGGCTATGGCTACACCTTC. This sequence encodes CASSDDGQGYGYTF.

This clone was recorded only once. The chain employs TRBV12-5 and TRBJ2-5; 8 nucleotides match TRBD1. The CDR3 covers 13 residues. Germline V gives CDR1 LGHNT, CDR2 FRNRAP. The ends lost 6 bases at V and 2 bases at J; junction bases unmatched: 2. The CDR3 region is CASGRQGQETQYF. Written as DNA, the CDR3 is TGTGCTAGTGGCCGACAGGGGCAAGAGACCCAGTACTTC.

The rearrangement links TRBV2 to TRBJ1-1; 7 nucleotides match TRBD1. The CDR3 has 15 residues. Germline V gene data show CDR1 as SNHLY and CDR2 as FYNNEI. Unmatched junction bases numbered 6, after V lost 1 base and J lost 4 bases. The CDR3 DNA reads as TGTGCCAGCAGTGAAGTACAGGGGTCGATCACTGAAGCTTTCTTT. Residues: CASSEVQGSITEAFF. Full variable domain (remainder filled in from reference TRBV2 and TRBJ1-1): EPEVTQTPSHQVTQMGQEVILRCVPISNHLYFYWYRQILGQKVEFLVSFYNNEISEKSEIFDDQFSVERPDGSNFTLKIRSTKLEDSAMYFCASSEVQGSITEAFFGQGTRLTVV.

The chain recombines TRBV11-2 with TRBJ1-5; D is ambiguous. V lost 5 bases, J lost 10 bases, and 21 bases lay in between. CDR1 SGHAT and CDR2 FQNNGV come from the germline V gene. This CDR3 is 15 amino acids long. As DNA, the CDR3 is TGTGCCAGCAGCACCGACCCGGGGTTAGATTATCCCCAGCATTTT. This sequence encodes CASSTDPGLDYPQHF.

This clone has only one observation. The chain recombines TRBV7-2 with TRBJ1-1, with a weak D call TRBD1 (6 bases). The CDR3 has 16 residues. V dropped 5 bases and J dropped 4 bases, with 20 bases sitting between them. Germline CDR1 is SGHTA and CDR2 is FQGNSA. The CDR3 protein is CASSNHRVGRGTEAFF. Here the CDR3 DNA reads TGTGCCAGCAGCAACCACAGGGTCGGGAGGGGCACTGAAGCTTTCTTT.

Only a few counts were recorded for this clone. This rearrangement joins TRBV2 to TRBJ2-3, with TRBD2 matching over 7 bases. This CDR3 spans 14 amino acids. In germline, CDR1 is SNHLY, CDR2 FYNNEI. The trim removed 3 bases at V and 3 bases at J, leaving 3 bases unmatched. In DNA, the CDR3 is TGTGCCAGCAGTGATAGGGAGGGGACAGATACGCAGTATTTT. This gives the protein CASSDREGTDTQYF.

This clone has a single count. The chain employs TRBV5-6 and TRBJ1-2; possibly TRBD1 for D (6 bases). CDR3 length: 14 residues. CDR1 and CDR2 from the germline V gene are SGHDT and YYEEEE. V lost 4 bases, J lost 4 bases, and 14 bases lay in between. CDR3 sequence reads: CASSGQGTGYGYTF. CDR3 DNA sequence: TGTGCCAGCAGCGGTCAGGGGACGGGCTATGGCTACACCTTC.

This chain uses TRBV5-1 with TRBJ2-5; 12 bases align to TRBD2. The CDR3 is 17 residues long. V lost 1 base, J lost 2 bases, and 6 bases stayed unmatched. CDR1 SGHRS and CDR2 YFSETQ come from the germline V gene. The CDR3 spells CASSLRTSGIHQETQYF. The CDR3 DNA follows: TGCGCCAGCAGCTTGAGGACTAGCGGGATCCATCAAGAGACCCAGTACTTC.

This clone has just a few counts. The gene calls are TRBV29-1 and TRBJ1-2; 8 bases line up with TRBD1. V lost 5 bases and J lost 4; bases outside the gene matches: 9. Germline V gene sequence: CDR1 SQVTM, CDR2 ANQGSEA. CDR3 length: 14 amino acids. In DNA, the CDR3 is TGCAGCGTTCGAACGGACAGGGACTCCTATGGCTACACCTTC. It specifies CSVRTDRDSYGYTF.

The V and J genes are TRBV14 and TRBJ2-3, with TRBD2 matching 16 bases. V shed 4 bases, J shed 2 bases, and the junction held 6 bases outside the gene matches. This CDR3 has 18 amino acids. Looked up from germline, CDR1 is SGHDN and CDR2 is FVKESK. The CDR3 loop is CASSPGLAGGTHTDTQYF. The CDR3 DNA sequence: TGTGCCAGCAGCCCGGGACTAGCGGGGGGGACCCACACAGATACGCAGTATTTT. The full variable domain, completed using reference TRBV14 and TRBJ2-3, is EAGVTQFPSHSVIEKGQTVTLRCDPISGHDNLYWYRRVMGKEIKFLLHFVKESKQDESGMPNNRFLAERTGGTYSTLKVQPAELEDSGVYFCASSPGLAGGTHTDTQYFGPGTRLTVL.